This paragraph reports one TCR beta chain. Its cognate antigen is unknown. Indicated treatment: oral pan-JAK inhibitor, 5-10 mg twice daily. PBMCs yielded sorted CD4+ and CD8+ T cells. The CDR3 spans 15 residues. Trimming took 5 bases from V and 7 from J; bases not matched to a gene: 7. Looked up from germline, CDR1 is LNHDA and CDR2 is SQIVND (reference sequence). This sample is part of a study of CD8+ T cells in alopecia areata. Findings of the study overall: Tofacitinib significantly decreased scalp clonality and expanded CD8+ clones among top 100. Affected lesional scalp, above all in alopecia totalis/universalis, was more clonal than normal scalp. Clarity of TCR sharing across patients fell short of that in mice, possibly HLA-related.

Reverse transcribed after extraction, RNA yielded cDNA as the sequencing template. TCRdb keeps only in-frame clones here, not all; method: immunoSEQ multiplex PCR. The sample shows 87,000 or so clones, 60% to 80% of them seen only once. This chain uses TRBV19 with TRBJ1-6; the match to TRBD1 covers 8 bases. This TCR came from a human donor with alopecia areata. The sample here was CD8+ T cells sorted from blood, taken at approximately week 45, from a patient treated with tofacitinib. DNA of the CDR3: TGTGCCAGTAGTCAGGGGGCGCGGGGAAATTCACCCCTCCACTTT. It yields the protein CASSQGARGNSPLHF.